The 7 T cell receptor beta chains below come from one sample, sequenced in a study of T cell responses to AZD1222 COVID-19 vaccine. This table comes from immunoSEQ multiplex PCR, and its TCRdb copy is limited to in-frame clones, with some not included. The sample lists 180,000 or so clones, roughly nine tenths occurring once. Sequences were derived from peripheral blood, sampled 28 days after the second AZD1222 dose. The receptors stem from an adult who received the AZD1222 COVID-19 vaccine.

CDR3 nucleotides: TGCGCCAGCAGCCAAGAAGGGACTAGCACAGATACGCAGTATTTT. Translation gives CASSQEGTSTDTQYF. The chain uses TRBV4-1 and TRBJ2-3, with D perhaps matching TRBD2 (6 bases). The CDR3 sequence is 15 residues long. The germline V and J ends were trimmed by 0 bases and 0 bases, with 7 bases remaining between them. CDR1 and CDR2 (germline): MGHRA, YSYEKL.

The V call is TRBV5-1, the J call TRBJ2-1; 10 positions match TRBD1. Germline assignment: CDR1 SGHRS and CDR2 YFSETQ. This CDR3 has 16 residues. Unmatched junction bases numbered 7, after V lost 3 bases and J lost 4 bases. CDR3 loop: CASSWGDRGVYNEQFF. In nucleotides, the CDR3 is TGCGCCAGCAGCTGGGGGGACAGGGGAGTATACAATGAGCAGTTCTTC. Supplemented by reference TRBV5-1 and TRBJ2-1, the full variable domain reads KAGVTQTPRYLIKTRGQQVTLSCSPISGHRSVSWYQQTPGQGLQFLFEYFSETQRNKGNFPGRFSGRQFSNSRSEMNVSTLELGDSALYLCASSWGDRGVYNEQFFGPGTRLTVL.

The chain uses TRBV6-5 and TRBJ1-4; weak D call: TRBD1 (5 bases). Between the trimmed V and J ends, which lost 2 bases and 2 bases, there was a span of 9 bases. This CDR3 has 15 amino acids. Germline CDR1 reads MNHEY; CDR2 reads SVGAGI. The CDR3: CASSYRDSTNEKLFF. In DNA, the CDR3 is TGTGCCAGCAGTTACAGGGACTCGACTAATGAAAAACTGTTTTTT.

CDR3 nucleotide sequence: TGCGCCAGCAGCTTAGGCCCCAGCGGGGCCACTGAAGCTTTCTTT. Amino acid sequence: CASSLGPSGATEAFF. The chain uses TRBV5-1 and TRBJ1-1; D is perhaps TRBD1 (5 bases). The CDR3 is 15 amino acids. The V gene's germline CDR1 is SGHRS and CDR2 YFSETQ. Trimming took 2 bases from V and 4 from J, leaving 15 bases between them.

J is TRBJ2-7 and V is TRBV6-5, with unresolved D. The CDR3 length is 15 residues. Trimming stripped 5 bases from V and 1 base from J, with 15 bases between. Germline loops: CDR1 MNHEY, CDR2 SVGAGI. As DNA, the CDR3 is TGTGCCAGCAGTCCCCTTGAAGGGTGGTCCTACGAGCAGTACTTC. Its protein product is CASSPLEGWSYEQYF.

The chain has TRBV27 and TRBJ1-2; no reliable D call. V was shortened by 5 bases and J by 4 bases, with 20 bases between the two germline ends. The CDR3 sequence is 16 residues long. Germline V gene lookup returns CDR1 MNHEY and CDR2 SMNVEV (reference sequence). CDR3 amino acids: CASSPLALGRPYGYTF. CDR3 coding DNA: TGTGCCAGCAGTCCGCTGGCCCTAGGGCGCCCCTATGGCTACACCTTC.

The chain is built from TRBV7-2 and TRBJ1-6; 10 nucleotides match TRBD1. The CDR3 consists of 17 residues. Per the germline V gene, CDR1 is SGHTA and CDR2 is FQGNSA. Trimming at V came to 5 bases and at J to 4 bases, leaving 8 bases not matched to a gene. CDR3 sequence: CASSPPEGQGYNSPLHF. Written as DNA, the CDR3 is TGTGCCAGCAGCCCTCCCGAGGGACAGGGGTATAATTCACCCCTCCACTTT.